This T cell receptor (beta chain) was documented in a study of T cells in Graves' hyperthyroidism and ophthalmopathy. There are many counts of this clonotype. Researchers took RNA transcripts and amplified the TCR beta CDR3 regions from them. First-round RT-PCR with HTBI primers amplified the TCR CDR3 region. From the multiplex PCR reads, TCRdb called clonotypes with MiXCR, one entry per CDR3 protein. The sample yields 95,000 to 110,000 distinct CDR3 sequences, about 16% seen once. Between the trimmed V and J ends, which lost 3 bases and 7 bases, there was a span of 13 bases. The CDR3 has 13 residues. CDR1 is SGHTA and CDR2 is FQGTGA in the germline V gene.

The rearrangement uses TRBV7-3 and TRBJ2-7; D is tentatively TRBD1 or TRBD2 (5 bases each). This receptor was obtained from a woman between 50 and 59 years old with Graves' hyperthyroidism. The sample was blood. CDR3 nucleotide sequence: TGTGCCAGCAGCTTGGGACCCGTTTCTGAGCAGTACTTC. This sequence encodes CASSLGPVSEQYF.